A single sample gave rise to the 27 T cell receptor beta chains below, sequenced in a study of metastatic and nonmetastatic thyroid tumors. MiXCR reprocessed the PCR reads for TCRdb. The data hold around 26,000 clones, with about 3.7% observed a single time. Prior to thyroid surgery, none of the patients had received any treatment. Sequencing used blood. The receptors shown here come from a male donor with papillary thyroid cancer or a benign thyroid nodule (not recorded which). Some clones in this sample may be carry-over from other donors' samples.

In its sample, this clone was seen a few times. The V and J genes are TRBV2 and TRBJ1-2; possible D gene TRBD1, 6 bases. The CDR3 has 12 residues. Trimming left V 5 bases short and J 8 bases short, with 12 bases between. CDR1 is SNHLY and CDR2 is FYNNEI in the germline V gene. This chain's CDR3 is CASSWDTIGYTF. CDR3 DNA: TGTGCCAGCAGTTGGGACACCATAGGCTACACCTTC.

This clone has a handful of counts. The rearrangement links TRBV2 to TRBJ2-7; 11 bases agree with TRBD1. Trimming cost V 6 bases and J 4 bases; bases outside gene matches: 5. This CDR3 has 14 residues. Germline V CDR1 and CDR2: SNHLY, FYNNEI. The CDR3 region is CASSKGQGGYEQYF. DNA of the CDR3: TGTGCCAGCAGCAAGGGACAGGGGGGATACGAGCAGTACTTC.

This clone rates as medium-sized. The rearrangement joins TRBV6-2 or TRBV6-3 to TRBJ2-7, with D possibly TRBD2 on 5 matching bases. The germline V and J ends were trimmed by 4 bases and 2 bases, with 15 bases remaining between them. The CDR3 covers 15 residues. Germline CDR1 reads MNHEY; CDR2 reads SVGEGT. The DNA for the CDR3 is TGTGCCAGCAGTTTCCCAGCGGAAGGAGCCTACGAGCAGTACTTC. The encoded protein is CASSFPAEGAYEQYF.

The chain has TRBV6-2 or TRBV6-3 and TRBJ2-2, with D possibly being TRBD2 (6 bases). This CDR3 is 11 amino acids long. From germline, CDR1 is MNHEY and CDR2 SVGEGT. The CDR3 DNA reads as TGTGCTCTTCGGGGGTCCGGGGAGCTGTTTTTT. As protein: CALRGSGELFF.

Ten or more counts support this clone. This may be a read error, as it is one base from a much larger clone. The V call is TRBV10-3, the J call TRBJ2-1, with D maybe TRBD2 (5 bases). This CDR3 is built from 14 residues. CDR1 is ENHRY, CDR2 SYGVKD, per germline. CDR3 in DNA: TGTGCCATCAGTGTAGGAGGACCATACAATGAGCAGCTCTTC. This sequence encodes CAISVGGPYNEQLF.

V usage is TRBV6-4 and J usage is TRBJ2-2; 13 bases agree with TRBD2. CDR3 length equals 16 residues. Trimming took 0 bases from V and 6 from J; bases not matched to a gene: 1. Per the germline V gene, CDR1 is MRHNA and CDR2 is SNTAGT. CDR3 bases: TGTGCCAGCAGTGACTCGGGACTAGCGGGGCCCGGGGAGCTGTTTTTT. It encodes CASSDSGLAGPGELFF.

This clone was detected ten times or more. This chain uses TRBV2 with TRBJ1-1, with D tentatively TRBD1 (5 bases). Trimming shortened V by 2 bases and J by 5 bases, and 15 bases separated the two germline ends. Germline values: CDR1 SNHLY, CDR2 FYNNEI. The CDR3 has 15 amino acids. CDR3 in amino acids: CASSEIGGVGTEAFF. For the CDR3, the DNA is TGTGCCAGCAGTGAAATCGGGGGGGTGGGGACTGAAGCTTTCTTT.

Concerning this clone itself: The final CDR3 position lacks the conserved phenylalanine or tryptophan, pointing to a likely read error. It is unclear where the CDR3 begins or ends on the DNA, so no DNA is shown, and the CDR3 is as TCRdb lists it. This rearrangement joins TRBV5-6 to TRBJ1-6. The CDR3 contains 13 residues when both ends are counted. The germline CDR1 and CDR2 sequences are SGHDT and YYEEEE. The CDR3 spells CASSRTDNSPLHS.

The rearrangement uses TRBV27 and TRBJ2-1; 8 bases line up with TRBD2. The CDR3 is made up of 14 amino acids. Germline V CDR1 and CDR2: MNHEY, SMNVEV (reference sequence). The J segment lost 4 bases and the V segment lost 7 bases, leaving 6 bases of the junction unmatched. This chain's CDR3 is CASTSSGGYNEQFF. The CDR3 DNA reads as TGTGCCAGCACCTCCAGCGGGGGTTACAATGAGCAGTTCTTC.

This clone was counted a few times. V usage is TRBV20-1 and J usage is TRBJ2-1; 13 nucleotides match TRBD2. The CDR3 totals 16 residues. CDR1 and CDR2 (germline): DFQATT, SNEGSKA (reference sequence). The junction had 4 bases not matched to a gene; V was cut back by 1 base and J by 4 bases. As DNA, the CDR3 is TGCAGTGCTAGAGTTACTAGCGGGAGGGATTACAATGAGCAGTTCTTC. Protein sequence: CSARVTSGRDYNEQFF.

The table lists this clone with many counts. The chain combines TRBV5-6 with TRBJ2-1, with TRBD2 identical over 8 bases. Germline values: CDR1 SGHDT, CDR2 YYEEEE. The CDR3 covers 13 residues. J lost 6 bases, V lost 4 bases, and 3 bases had no gene match. The CDR3: CASSGTSFNEQFF. As DNA, the CDR3 is TGTGCCAGCAGCGGGACTAGTTTCAATGAGCAGTTCTTC. The whole variable domain, remainder taken from reference TRBV5-6 and TRBJ2-1, is DAGVTQSPTHLIKTRGQQVTLRCSPKSGHDTVSWYQQALGQGPQFIFQYYEEEERQRGNFPDRFSGHQFPNYSSELNVNALLLGDSALYLCASSGTSFNEQFFGPGTRLTVL.

This clone was counted ten times or more. The genes are TRBV4-1 and TRBJ2-7, with D possibly TRBD2 on 6 matching bases. Trimming pared 4 bases from V and 3 bases from J, leaving 16 bases between. The germline CDR1 and CDR2 sequences are MGHRA and YSYEKL. The CDR3 is 15 amino acids. The CDR3 region has the DNA TGCGCCAGCAGCCGGGGGGACTTGGGTCTCTACGAGCAGTACTTC. This sequence encodes CASSRGDLGLYEQYF.

This clone is deemed medium-sized. The same CDR3 also results from other DNA sequences found in this sample. The V and J genes are TRBV28 and TRBJ1-2; possible D gene TRBD1, 5 bases. This CDR3 contains 12 residues. Germline CDR1 is MDHEN and CDR2 is SYDVKM. The germline V and J ends were trimmed by 3 bases and 6 bases, with 8 bases remaining between them. This chain's CDR3 is CASSFGGDGYTF. CDR3 sequence (DNA): TGTGCCAGCAGTTTCGGGGGAGATGGCTACACCTTC.

Here the CDR3 DNA reads TGTGCCAGCAGTTTATTTCCAGGGATGAACACTGAAGCTTTCTTT. Residues: CASSLFPGMNTEAFF. This chain uses TRBV27 with TRBJ1-1; D is possibly TRBD1 (5 bases). This CDR3 region has 15 residues. The germline gives CDR1 MNHEY, CDR2 SMNVEV (reference sequence). V lost 1 base and J 0 bases, leaving 9 bases between the germline ends.

This clone was seen more than once but under ten times. The chain recombines TRBV28 with TRBJ2-7; D is undetermined. Germline V lookup: CDR1 MDHEN, CDR2 SYDVKM. The CDR3 is made up of 14 amino acids. Trimming cost V 5 bases and J 5 bases, with 16 bases left between them. The CDR3 protein is CASSVGIVSDEQYF. DNA of the CDR3: TGTGCCAGCAGTGTGGGGATAGTATCTGACGAGCAGTACTTC.

In its sample, this clone was seen a few times. Lacking the conserved final phenylalanine or tryptophan, this CDR3 likely reflects a read error. CDR3 sequence reads: CASSEGVRVPWANVLTL. The CDR3 nucleotides read TGTGCCAGCAGTGAGGGGGTGAGAGTGCCGTGGGCCAACGTCCTGACTTTA. The rearrangement uses TRBV6-1 and TRBJ2-6, with D possibly being TRBD1 or TRBD2 (5 bases each). CDR1 is MNHNS, CDR2 SASEGT, per germline. V was clipped by 3 bases and J by 5 bases, with 17 bases between them. There are 17 residues in the CDR3.

The CDR3 DNA follows: TGTGCCAGCAGCCGAGCGGGGTCCCTAACTGAAGCTTTCTTT. Protein product: CASSRAGSLTEAFF. V is TRBV28 and J is TRBJ1-1, with D uncertain. V lost 6 bases to trimming and J lost 5 bases, with 16 bases between them. The germline gives CDR1 MDHEN, CDR2 SYDVKM. CDR3 length: 14 residues.

This clone counts as medium-sized. The CDR3 DNA follows: TGCAGTGCTAGTGACAGGGGTTCCTACGAGCAGTACTTC. This translates into CSASDRGSYEQYF. The J gene is TRBJ2-7, the V gene TRBV20-1; 8 nucleotides align to TRBD1. CDR3 length: 13 amino acids. V lost 3 bases, J lost 1 base, and 2 bases stayed unmatched. Germline values: CDR1 DFQATT, CDR2 SNEGSKA (reference sequence).

Many counts were recorded for this clone. The chain uses TRBV5-1 and TRBJ1-6, with a tentative D call TRBD1 (5 bases). The CDR3 totals 14 residues. Deletions cut 4 bases from V and 6 bases from J, with 11 bases between. Germline lookup yields CDR1 SGHRS and CDR2 YFSETQ. CDR3: CASSPPGTNSPLHF. In DNA, the CDR3 is TGCGCCAGCAGCCCGCCCGGGACTAATTCACCCCTCCACTTT.

This clone has more than one count but fewer than ten. A much larger clone differs by one base, so this may be a read error. Other DNA sequences in the same sample also yield this CDR3. The V and J genes are TRBV5-8 and TRBJ2-3; TRBD1 aligns across 8 bases. This CDR3 comprises 19 residues. The germline gives CDR1 SGHTS, CDR2 YDEGEE. CDR3: CASSLFGQGASLHTDTQYF. DNA of the CDR3: TGCGCCAGCAGCTTGTTCGGACAGGGTGCAAGCTTGCACACAGATACGCAGTATTTT.

This clone occurred once. The V and J genes are TRBV29-1 and TRBJ2-3; the match to TRBD2 covers 13 bases. This CDR3 is 14 amino acids long. V lost 4 bases to trimming and J lost 8 bases; unmatched junction nucleotides: 6. The germline CDR1 and CDR2 sequences are SQVTM and ANQGSEA. The DNA for the CDR3 is TGCAGCGTTGCCGGGACTAGCGGGACCTTTACGCAGTATTTT. This encodes CSVAGTSGTFTQYF.

J is TRBJ1-5 and V is TRBV6-2 or TRBV6-3; D call uncertain. Trimming took off 6 bases at V and 0 bases at J, with 12 bases between the two ends. Germline V gene lookup returns CDR1 MNHEY and CDR2 SVGEGT. The CDR3 loop spans 15 amino acids. CDR3 residues: CASSPRRYSNQPQHF. DNA of the CDR3: TGTGCCAGCAGCCCCAGGAGGTATAGCAATCAGCCCCAGCATTTT.

The table lists this clone with many counts. Other DNA sequences in the same sample also yield this CDR3. The J gene is TRBJ2-7, the V gene TRBV2; the D is unclear. Trimming shortened V by 4 bases and J by 3 bases, and 4 bases separated the two germline ends. The germline gives CDR1 SNHLY, CDR2 FYNNEI. This CDR3 is built from 11 residues. As DNA, the CDR3 is TGTGCCAGCAGTGTCCGCTACGAGCAGTACTTC. Residues: CASSVRYEQYF. The variable domain in full, with the rest retrieved from reference TRBV2 and TRBJ2-7, is EPEVTQTPSHQVTQMGQEVILRCVPISNHLYFYWYRQILGQKVEFLVSFYNNEISEKSEIFDDQFSVERPDGSNFTLKIRSTKLEDSAMYFCASSVRYEQYFGPGTRLTVT.

By share of the sample, this clone is medium-sized. The chain couples TRBV6-2 or TRBV6-3 to TRBJ1-2, with 9 bases fitting TRBD1. CDR1 MNHEY and CDR2 SVGEGT come from the germline V gene. The CDR3 is made up of 13 amino acids. Trimming cost V 8 bases and J 4 bases; bases outside gene matches: 5. The CDR3 spells CASATGGGYGYTF. The CDR3 DNA is TGTGCCAGCGCAACAGGGGGCGGCTATGGCTACACCTTC.

The table lists this clone with many counts. The chain recombines TRBV20-1 with TRBJ2-1; the match to TRBD2 covers 7 bases. The CDR3 has 14 amino acids. Germline CDR1 reads DFQATT; CDR2 reads SNEGSKA (reference sequence). After removal of 6 bases from V and 4 bases from J, the junction contained 9 bases not matched to a gene. CDR3 sequence reads: CSASLAEGYNEQFF. In nucleotides, the CDR3 is TGCAGTGCCAGCCTAGCGGAAGGATACAATGAGCAGTTCTTC.

The chain has TRBV12-3 or TRBV12-4 and TRBJ2-7, with 7 positions matching TRBD1. The trim removed 6 bases at V and 0 bases at J, leaving 5 bases unmatched. The CDR3 spans 14 residues. This CDR3 is CASRKDRYSYEQYF. CDR3 DNA sequence: TGTGCCAGCAGAAAGGACAGGTACTCCTACGAGCAGTACTTC.

This clone appeared many times. It may be a read error: a sequence one base away is much more abundant. Other nucleotide sequences from this sample produce the same CDR3. The chain carries TRBV3-1 and TRBJ1-1, with D tentatively TRBD1 (6 bases). The CDR3 totals 14 residues. CDR1 and CDR2 from the germline V gene are LGHDT and YNNKEL (reference sequence). V lost 9 bases and J lost 5, with 19 bases in between. CDR3 DNA: TGTGCCAGTAGATTGATACAGGGAGGTACTGAAGCTTTCTTT. It encodes CASRLIQGGTEAFF.